The 21 T cell receptor beta chains listed next were all sequenced from one sample in a study of CD8+ T cells in alopecia areata. Reverse transcription of extracted RNA yielded cDNA, which provided the sequencing template. Measured with immunoSEQ multiplex PCR; TCRdb has only the in-frame clones, and not every one. The sample carries under 200,000 clones, roughly 65% recorded once. Treatment reported: oral pan-JAK inhibitor, 5-10 mg twice daily. The sequenced sample was CD4+ T cells sorted from blood, obtained at week 4, from a patient treated with tofacitinib. All receptors derive from a human donor with alopecia areata.

The V call is TRBV14, the J call TRBJ2-7; D is undetermined. V was shortened by 4 bases and J by 2 bases, with 3 bases between the two germline ends. Germline CDR1 SGHDN, CDR2 FVKESK. This CDR3 comprises 11 residues. Here the CDR3 DNA reads TGTGCCAGCAGCCTTACCTACGAGCAGTACTTC. Translated: CASSLTYEQYF.

For the CDR3, the DNA is TGTGCCAGCAACAGGGGAACTAATGAAAAACTGTTTTTT. This encodes CASNRGTNEKLFF. The rearrangement uses TRBV11-2 and TRBJ1-4; TRBD1 matches 7 bases. The CDR3 spans 13 residues. CDR1 and CDR2 (germline): SGHAT, FQNNGV. Trimming at V came to 7 bases and at J to 1 base, leaving 0 bases not matched to a gene.

A few counts support this clone. V usage is TRBV5-4 and J usage is TRBJ1-3, with TRBD1 as a possible D gene (5 bases). V lost 5 bases and J 3 bases, leaving 12 bases between the germline ends. The CDR3 covers 14 residues. Germline V gene data show CDR1 as SGHNT and CDR2 as YYREEE (reference sequence). CDR3 region: CASRAQGGGNTIYF. The CDR3 nucleotides are TGTGCCAGCAGAGCCCAGGGAGGTGGAAACACCATATATTTT. Using reference TRBV5-4 and TRBJ1-3 for the parts outside the CDR3, the full variable domain is ETGVTQSPTHLIKTRGQQVTLRCSSQSGHNTVSWYQQALGQGPQFIFQYYREEENGRGNFPPRFSGLQFPNYSSELNVNALELDDSALYLCASRAQGGGNTIYFGEGSWLTVV.

In its sample, this clone was seen a few times. The chain combines TRBV7-9 with TRBJ1-3; D ambiguous. Deletions cut 6 bases from V and 0 bases from J, with 9 bases between. Germline lookup yields CDR1 SEHNR and CDR2 FQNEAQ (reference sequence). This CDR3 region has 14 residues. CDR3 coding DNA: TGTGCCAGCAGACCTGGGGACTCTGGAAACACCATATATTTT. Amino acid sequence: CASRPGDSGNTIYF.

This clone has more than one count but fewer than ten. The chain joins TRBV29-1 to TRBJ2-5, with D perhaps matching TRBD1 or TRBD2 (5 bases each). The V gene lost 6 bases and the J gene lost 1 base, with 18 bases spanning the gap. Per the germline V gene, CDR1 is SQVTM and CDR2 is ANQGSEA. CDR3 length: 15 amino acids. CDR3 DNA: TGCAGCGTACCCAGGACTGACAGACCCCAAGAGACCCAGTACTTC. It translates to CSVPRTDRPQETQYF.

In its sample, this clone was seen a few times. The sample contains more than one DNA sequence encoding this CDR3. The chain joins TRBV2 to TRBJ2-5; D is unclear. The V end lost 3 bases, the J end lost 3 bases, and 2 bases lay between the germline ends. There are 11 residues in the CDR3. Germline values: CDR1 SNHLY, CDR2 FYNNEI. CDR3 coding DNA: TGTGCCAGCAGTGAGGAAGAGACCCAGTACTTC. Translated: CASSEEETQYF.

The V and J genes are TRBV15 and TRBJ1-6; TRBD1 matches at 8 bases. From germline, CDR1 is LNHNV and CDR2 YYDKDF (reference sequence). This CDR3 contains 16 residues. Trimming took 0 bases from V and 10 from J; bases not matched to a gene: 8. The DNA for the CDR3 is TGTGCCACCAGCAGAGATAGAGGACAGGGCGGCTCACCCCTCCACTTT. Translated, it gives CATSRDRGQGGSPLHF.

The chain is built from TRBV7-2 and TRBJ1-5; 11 bases align to TRBD1. With 5 bases clipped from V and 6 bases from J, the junction kept 6 bases outside the gene matches. Germline CDR1 SGHTA, CDR2 FQGNSA. The length of the CDR3 is 15 residues. The CDR3 nucleotides are TGTGCCAGCAGCGAGGGGACAGGGGGTTTTCAGCCCCAGCATTTT. It codes for CASSEGTGGFQPQHF.

This clone was found once. The chain carries TRBV7-9 and TRBJ2-2; weak D call: TRBD2 (5 bases). This CDR3 region has 14 residues. Deletions cut 1 base from V and 7 bases from J, with 10 bases between. Germline assignment: CDR1 SEHNR and CDR2 FQNEAQ (reference sequence). CDR3 sequence: CASSLGTHNGELFF. The CDR3 bases are TGTGCCAGCAGCTTAGGGACTCACAACGGGGAGCTGTTTTTT.

The rearrangement joins TRBV25-1 to TRBJ2-3; D uncertain. Germline values: CDR1 MGHDK, CDR2 SYGVNS. The CDR3 is made up of 10 amino acids. Trimming shortened V by 3 bases and J by 8 bases, and 3 bases separated the two germline ends. The CDR3 nucleotides read TGTGCCAGCAGTGATGGTACGCAGTATTTT. Its protein is CASSDGTQYF. Together with reference TRBV25-1 and TRBJ2-3, the CDR3 gives the full variable domain: EADIYQTPRYLVIGTGKKITLECSQTMGHDKMYWYQQDPGMELHLIHYSYGVNSTEKGDLSSESTVSRIRTEHFPLTLESARPSHTSQYLCASSDGTQYFGPGTRLTVL.

The gene calls are TRBV5-1 and TRBJ2-1; a possible D gene is TRBD2 (5 bases). V was pared by 0 bases and J by 11 bases, with 12 bases between. CDR1 is SGHRS, CDR2 YFSETQ, per germline. This CDR3 region has 13 residues. Here the CDR3 reads CASSLVSLAQQFF. CDR3 nucleotide sequence: TGCGCCAGCAGCTTGGTGTCTCTAGCACAGCAGTTCTTC. Variable domain in full (rest from reference TRBV5-1 and TRBJ2-1): KAGVTQTPRYLIKTRGQQVTLSCSPISGHRSVSWYQQTPGQGLQFLFEYFSETQRNKGNFPGRFSGRQFSNSRSEMNVSTLELGDSALYLCASSLVSLAQQFFGPGTRLTVL.

This chain connects TRBV25-1 to TRBJ2-7; 9 bases line up with TRBD1. The CDR3 covers 13 residues. CDR1 MGHDK and CDR2 SYGVNS come from the germline V gene. Trimming at V came to 6 bases and at J to 2 bases, leaving 2 bases not matched to a gene. The CDR3 DNA is TGTGCCAGCAGACAGGGGGCGACCTACGAGCAGTACTTC. Translated, it gives CASRQGATYEQYF.

The sample holds a few counts of this clone. The chain carries TRBV5-1 and TRBJ2-1; D is possibly TRBD2 (5 bases). CDR3 length equals 17 residues. The ends were cut back, 1 base at V and 10 bases at J, with 24 bases in the middle. Germline CDR1 is SGHRS and CDR2 is YFSETQ. This chain's CDR3 is CASSLLFGQEERTEQFF. DNA for the CDR3: TGCGCCAGCAGCTTGCTGTTTGGGCAGGAGGAAAGGACGGAGCAGTTCTTC.

This clone was counted only a few times. The rearrangement joins TRBV6-6 to TRBJ2-7, with D tentatively TRBD1 (6 bases). Per the germline V gene, CDR1 is MNHNY and CDR2 is SVGAGI (reference sequence). The CDR3 spans 14 residues. V was pared by 6 bases and J by 1 base, with 13 bases between. This CDR3 reads CASRQGTPSYEQYF. CDR3 sequence (DNA): TGTGCCAGCAGACAAGGGACACCATCCTACGAGCAGTACTTC.

The V gene is TRBV30, the J gene TRBJ2-1, with D possibly TRBD2 on 6 matching bases. V lost 1 base to trimming and J lost 4 bases, with 11 bases between them. This CDR3 region has 14 residues. CDR1 and CDR2 from the germline V gene are GTSNPN and SVGIG (reference sequence). The CDR3: CAWSGGERYNEQFF. CDR3 bases: TGTGCCTGGAGTGGGGGGGAGAGGTACAATGAGCAGTTCTTC.

V and J are TRBV18 and TRBJ1-2, with 7 bases lining up with TRBD1. CDR1 and CDR2 from the germline V gene are KGHSH and LQKENI. The CDR3 totals 15 residues. After removal of 6 bases from V and 1 base from J, the junction contained 8 bases not matched to a gene. DNA for the CDR3: TGTGCCAGCTCCCTCGGACAGGTTTTTAACTATGGCTACACCTTC. Encoded protein: CASSLGQVFNYGYTF.

The chain carries TRBV7-2 and TRBJ1-5; D is uncertain. Trimming removed 6 bases at V and 6 bases at J, with 9 bases between. Per germline, CDR1 SGHTA and CDR2 FQGNSA. The CDR3 totals 12 residues. CDR3 loop: CASSPRGQPQHF. CDR3 sequence (DNA): TGTGCCAGCAGTCCACGGGGTCAGCCCCAGCATTTT.

The chain is built from TRBV18 and TRBJ2-3; the match to TRBD1 covers 8 bases. The CDR3 has 17 amino acids. Trimming at V came to 2 bases and at J to 3 bases, leaving 10 bases not matched to a gene. The germline CDR1 and CDR2 sequences are KGHSH and LQKENI. The CDR3, as DNA: TGTGCCAGCTCACCAGAAGCCGTTTGGACAGGGACAGATACGCAGTATTTT. Its translation: CASSPEAVWTGTDTQYF.

This clone was counted between two and nine times. The gene calls are TRBV7-9 and TRBJ1-3; no reliable D call. The CDR3 is 15 residues long. Trimming removed 5 bases from V and 3 bases from J, with 14 bases in between. Germline assignment: CDR1 SEHNR and CDR2 FQNEAQ (reference sequence). CDR3 region: CASSPPFRIGNTIYF. The DNA for the CDR3 is TGTGCCAGCAGCCCACCGTTCAGAATTGGAAACACCATATATTTT.

The chain couples TRBV12-5 to TRBJ2-5; TRBD1 matches 7 bases. J gave up 4 bases and V 7 bases, and 6 bases lay outside the gene matches. Germline V gene lookup returns CDR1 LGHNT and CDR2 FRNRAP. The CDR3 has 13 residues. CDR3 DNA: TGTGCTAGTGCCCAGGGGGTCGGAGAGACCCAGTACTTC. It codes for CASAQGVGETQYF.

This clone appeared a few times. The CDR3 region is CASSPDRGLRSYEQYF. CDR3 coding DNA: TGTGCCAGCAGCCCGGACAGGGGCCTAAGGTCCTACGAGCAGTACTTC. The chain combines TRBV5-7 with TRBJ2-7, with 9 bases fitting TRBD1. TRBV5-7 is labeled an ORF, and its function is uncertain. V shed 4 bases, J shed 1 base, and the junction held 9 bases outside the gene matches. CDR3 length: 16 residues.